A selection of T cell receptor beta chains follows, all from one sample in a study of blood T cell repertoires in COVID-19. Profiling relied on immunoSEQ multiplex PCR, and the TCRdb table lists in-frame clones only, not all of them. The table shows approximately 350,000 clones, with roughly four fifths occurring only once. The sequencing sample was made of PBMCs or T cells enriched from blood (not recorded which). All receptors come from a woman between 45 and 65 years old who had recovered from COVID-19. Both conserved end residues are part of each CDR3.

v_call,j_call,cdr3_aa
TRBV5-1,TRBJ1-3,CASSETGLLTNTIYF
TRBV9,TRBJ1-4,CASSRGTGGTRATNEKLFF
TRBV7-2,TRBJ2-1,CASSLATFQAGEQFF
TRBV11-3,TRBJ1-1,CASSPDRGPLEAFF
TRBV11-2,TRBJ2-3,CASSPYSGRISDTQYF
TRBV19,TRBJ1-5,CASSIGTRGPNQPQHF
TRBV6-5,TRBJ2-2,CASSGLASGTGELFF
TRBV29-1,TRBJ2-1,CSSISNSGSGYNEQFF
TRBV15,TRBJ1-1,CATSDRSGGTEAFF
TRBV7-9,TRBJ2-6,CASSFQGSGANVLTF
TRBV7-2,TRBJ1-5,CASSLQLTGGNQPQHF
TRBV5-1,TRBJ1-3,CASSLDQGYSGNTIYF
TRBV6-6,TRBJ1-2,CASSIGTATNYGYTF
TRBV5-6,TRBJ1-2,CASSFGRNYGYTF
TRBV7-2,TRBJ2-7,CASSLATDSGYEQYF
TRBV9,TRBJ1-3,CASSTGTGGLFGNTIYF
TRBV5-1,TRBJ1-2,CASSSGDPANYGYTF
TRBV14,TRBJ2-7,CASSQVGGAHEQYF
TRBV27,TRBJ1-3,CASSQRAGVSVALAGNTIYF
TRBV19,TRBJ1-3,CASSRGFGNTIYF
TRBV25-1,TRBJ1-2,CASRSQGTNYGYTF
TRBV15,TRBJ2-6,CATSRETVYPFSGANVLTF
TRBV6-5,TRBJ1-2,CASSGGQAIYGYTF
TRBV9,TRBJ1-4,CASSAGTGTYEKLFF
TRBV19,TRBJ1-1,CASKRPGDRGFTEAFF
TRBV19,TRBJ1-3,CASIKDSFSGNTIYF
TRBV19,TRBJ2-1,CASRAVAGGPNNEQFF
TRBV7-9,TRBJ1-2,CASSLETGGFGYTF
TRBV19,TRBJ2-5,CASSIDRATETQYF
TRBV7-2,TRBJ1-1,CASSLFARMNTEAFF
TRBV27,TRBJ2-1,CASSLSSLHEQFF
TRBV11-3,TRBJ1-2,CASSPRTTGGGYTF
TRBV9,TRBJ1-2,CASSGPPGASNYGYTF
TRBV11-1,TRBJ2-3,CASSKQGARGDTQYF
TRBV27,TRBJ2-7,CASSPRGQGAYEQYF
TRBV12-3/TRBV12-4,TRBJ2-1,CASSKQGAEQFF
TRBV6-1,TRBJ1-4,CASSEPGVGEKLFF
TRBV15,TRBJ1-2,CATSREYRSYGYTF
TRBV5-8,TRBJ2-1,CASSLGGTVTNEQFF
TRBV7-3,TRBJ1-2,CASSFPGSVVGYTF
TRBV9,TRBJ1-6,CASSASPLSDSPLHF
TRBV4-3,TRBJ2-4,CASSQDFAVAGDIQYF
TRBV25-1,TRBJ1-5,CASRGHLSNQPQHF
TRBV18,TRBJ1-1,CASSPQGGNTEAFF
TRBV6-2/TRBV6-3,TRBJ1-6,CASSTGTENSPLHF
TRBV7-8,TRBJ2-4,CASSLASFEQAKNIQYF
TRBV20-1,TRBJ2-3,CSASGLAGGTDTQYF
TRBV5-8,TRBJ1-1,CASSKRFDEAFF
TRBV5-5,TRBJ2-3,CASSSTQGSDTQYF
TRBV6-5,TRBJ1-2,CASSTPRGGKYGYTF
TRBV3-1/TRBV3-2,TRBJ1-6,CASSPITGGVLPLHF
TRBV6-5,TRBJ1-1,CASSYLGQGNTEAFF
TRBV19,TRBJ1-2,CASSLQGIYGYTF
TRBV28,TRBJ1-2,CASSFPRDRALYGYTF
TRBV7-6,TRBJ2-5,CASSSRGLAYQETQYF
TRBV19,TRBJ1-1,CASIDRVIMNTEAFF
TRBV20-1,TRBJ1-1,CSARELEAFF
TRBV27,TRBJ1-2,CASSSAGGGANGYTF
TRBV6-2/TRBV6-3,TRBJ1-2,CASSQGQGLTYGYTF